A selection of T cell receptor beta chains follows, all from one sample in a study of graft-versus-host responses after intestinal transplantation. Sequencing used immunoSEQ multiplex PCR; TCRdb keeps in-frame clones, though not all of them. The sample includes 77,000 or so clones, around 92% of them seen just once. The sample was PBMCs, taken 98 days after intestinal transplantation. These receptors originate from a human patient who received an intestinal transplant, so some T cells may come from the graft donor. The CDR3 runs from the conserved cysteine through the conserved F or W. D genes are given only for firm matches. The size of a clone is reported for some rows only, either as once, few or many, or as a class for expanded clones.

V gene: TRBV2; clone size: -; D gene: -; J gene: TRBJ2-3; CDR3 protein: CASRDTDTQYF; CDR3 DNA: TGTGCCAGCAGAGACACAGATACGCAGTATTTT
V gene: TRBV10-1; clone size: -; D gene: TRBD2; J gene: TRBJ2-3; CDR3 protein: CASSETSGLYTDTQYF; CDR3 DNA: TGCGCCAGCAGTGAGACTAGCGGACTATACACAGATACGCAGTATTTT
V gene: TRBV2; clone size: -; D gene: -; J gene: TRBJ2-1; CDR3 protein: CASRIDPHMSNEQFF; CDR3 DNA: TGTGCCAGCAGGATTGACCCCCACATGTCCAATGAGCAGTTCTTC
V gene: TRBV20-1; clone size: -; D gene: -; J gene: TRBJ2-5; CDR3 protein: CSASQETQYF; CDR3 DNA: TGCAGTGCTAGTCAGGAGACCCAGTACTTC
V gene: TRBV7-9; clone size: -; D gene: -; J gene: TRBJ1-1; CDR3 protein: CASSLNRDTEAFF; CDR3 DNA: TGTGCCAGCAGCTTGAACAGGGACACTGAAGCTTTCTTT
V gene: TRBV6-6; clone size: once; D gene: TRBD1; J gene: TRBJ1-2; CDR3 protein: CASSWDSPYGYTF; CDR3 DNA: TGTGCCAGCAGTTGGGACAGTCCATATGGCTACACCTTC
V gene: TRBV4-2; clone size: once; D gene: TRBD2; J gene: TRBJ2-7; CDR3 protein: CASSQALGTSGYEQYF; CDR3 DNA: TGTGCCAGCAGCCAAGCCCTCGGGACTAGCGGTTACGAGCAGTACTTC
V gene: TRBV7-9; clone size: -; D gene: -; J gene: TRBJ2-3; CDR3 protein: CASSLEVVGDTQYF; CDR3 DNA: TGTGCCAGCAGCTTAGAGGTTGTGGGAGATACGCAGTATTTT
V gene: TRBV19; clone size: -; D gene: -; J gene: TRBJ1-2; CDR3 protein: CASSIAGVSNYGYTF; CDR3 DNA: TGTGCCAGTAGTATCGCGGGAGTTTCCAACTATGGCTACACCTTC
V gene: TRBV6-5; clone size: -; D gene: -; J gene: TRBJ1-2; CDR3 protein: CASRREQGSNYGYTF; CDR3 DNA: TGTGCCAGCAGAAGAGAACAGGGTTCCAACTATGGCTACACCTTC
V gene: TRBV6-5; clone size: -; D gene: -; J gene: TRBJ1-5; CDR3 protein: CASSEGGDQPQHF; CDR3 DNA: TGTGCCAGCAGTGAAGGGGGAGATCAGCCCCAGCATTTT
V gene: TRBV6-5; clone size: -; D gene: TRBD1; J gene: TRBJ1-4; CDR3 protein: CASSYRGSTNEKLFF; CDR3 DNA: TGTGCCAGCAGCTACAGGGGGAGCACTAATGAAAAACTGTTTTTT
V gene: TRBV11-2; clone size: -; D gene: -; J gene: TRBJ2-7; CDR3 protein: CASSSTDSPYEQYF; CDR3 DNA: TGTGCCAGCAGCTCTACCGACAGCCCCTACGAGCAGTACTTC
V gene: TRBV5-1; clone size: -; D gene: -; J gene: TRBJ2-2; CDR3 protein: CASSLVAGPTGELFF; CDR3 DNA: TGCGCCAGCAGCTTGGTCGCCGGGCCGACCGGGGAGCTGTTTTTT
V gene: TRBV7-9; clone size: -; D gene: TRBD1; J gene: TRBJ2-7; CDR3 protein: CASRREGAPYEQYF; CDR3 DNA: TGTGCCAGCAGACGTGAGGGGGCTCCTTACGAGCAGTACTTC
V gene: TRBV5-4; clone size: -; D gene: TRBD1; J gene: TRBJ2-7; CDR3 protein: CASSFEQDRVYEQYF; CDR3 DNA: TGTGCCAGCAGCTTTGAGCAAGACAGGGTTTACGAGCAGTACTTC
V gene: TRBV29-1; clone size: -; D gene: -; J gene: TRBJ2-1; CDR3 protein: CSVDYEQFF; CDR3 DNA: TGCAGCGTTGACTATGAGCAGTTCTTC
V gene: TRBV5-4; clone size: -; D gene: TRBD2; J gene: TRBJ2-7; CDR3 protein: CASSLPGTSGGAYEQYF; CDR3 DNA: TGTGCCAGCAGCTTGCCAGGGACTAGCGGGGGTGCTTACGAGCAGTACTTC
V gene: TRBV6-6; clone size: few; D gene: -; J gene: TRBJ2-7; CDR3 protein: CASSYYEQYF; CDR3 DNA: TGTGCCAGCAGTTACTACGAGCAGTACTTC
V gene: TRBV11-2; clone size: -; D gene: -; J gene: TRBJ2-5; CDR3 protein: CASSLSVEDFWGQETQYF; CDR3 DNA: TGTGCCAGCAGCTTGAGTGTTGAAGATTTTTGGGGGCAGGAGACCCAGTACTTC
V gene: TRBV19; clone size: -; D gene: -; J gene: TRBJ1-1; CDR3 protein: CASINVGLNTEAFF; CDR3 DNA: TGTGCCAGTATAAACGTCGGCCTGAACACTGAAGCTTTCTTT
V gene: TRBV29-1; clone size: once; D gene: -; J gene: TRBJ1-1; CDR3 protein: CSVQGSSEAFF; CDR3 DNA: TGCAGCGTACAGGGCTCAAGCGAGGCTTTCTTT
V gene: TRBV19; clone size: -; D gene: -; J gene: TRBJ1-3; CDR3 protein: CASRGQVNTIYF; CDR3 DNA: TGTGCCAGTAGGGGTCAGGTAAACACCATATATTTT
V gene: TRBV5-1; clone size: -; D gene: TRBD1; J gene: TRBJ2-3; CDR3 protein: CASSLQGATDTQYF; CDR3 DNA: TGCGCCAGCAGCTTACAGGGGGCAACAGATACGCAGTATTTT
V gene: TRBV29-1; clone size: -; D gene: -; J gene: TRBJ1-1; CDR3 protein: CSVEGRMNTEAFF; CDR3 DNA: TGCAGCGTTGAAGGGCGCATGAACACTGAAGCTTTCTTT
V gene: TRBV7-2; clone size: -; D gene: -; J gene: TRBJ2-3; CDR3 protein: CASSASGPKDTQYF; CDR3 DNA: TGTGCCAGCAGCGCAAGCGGGCCGAAGGATACGCAGTATTTT
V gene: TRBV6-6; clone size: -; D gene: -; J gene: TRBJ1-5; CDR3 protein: CASSATGPHNQPQHF; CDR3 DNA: TGTGCCAGCAGTGCTACGGGTCCTCACAATCAGCCCCAGCATTTT
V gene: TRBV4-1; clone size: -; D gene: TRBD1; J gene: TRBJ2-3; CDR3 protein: CASSQGDRLTPDTQYF; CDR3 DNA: TGCGCCAGCAGCCAAGGGGACAGACTAACACCAGATACGCAGTATTTT
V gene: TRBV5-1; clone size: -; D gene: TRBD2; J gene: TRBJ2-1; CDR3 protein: CASSEGLAYNEQFF; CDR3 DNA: TGCGCCAGCAGCGAGGGACTAGCCTACAATGAGCAGTTCTTC
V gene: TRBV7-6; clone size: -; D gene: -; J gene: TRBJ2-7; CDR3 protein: CASSWRAHSGPYEQYF; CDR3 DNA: TGTGCCAGCAGCTGGAGGGCACATAGCGGCCCCTACGAGCAGTACTTC
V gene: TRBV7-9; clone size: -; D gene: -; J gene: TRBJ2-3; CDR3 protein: CASSSGGAGDTQYF; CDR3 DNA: TGTGCCAGCAGCTCGGGCGGGGCGGGGGATACGCAGTATTTT
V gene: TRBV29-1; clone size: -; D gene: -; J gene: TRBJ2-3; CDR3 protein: CSLGRSLTDTQYF; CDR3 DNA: TGCAGCCTCGGACGGAGCCTCACAGATACGCAGTATTTT
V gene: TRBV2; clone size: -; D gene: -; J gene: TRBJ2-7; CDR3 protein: CASSATGLTYEQYF; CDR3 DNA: TGTGCCAGCAGTGCCACGGGGTTAACCTACGAGCAGTACTTC
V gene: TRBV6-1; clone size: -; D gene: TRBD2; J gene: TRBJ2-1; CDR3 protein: CASSEIAGGSSYNEQFF; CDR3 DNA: TGTGCCAGCAGTGAAATAGCGGGGGGTAGCTCCTACAATGAGCAGTTCTTC
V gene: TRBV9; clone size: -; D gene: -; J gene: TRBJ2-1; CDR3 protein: CASSEMYSYNEQFF; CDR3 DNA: TGTGCCAGCAGCGAGATGTACTCCTACAATGAGCAGTTCTTC
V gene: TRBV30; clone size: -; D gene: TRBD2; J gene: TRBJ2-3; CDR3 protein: CAWRTSGRSTDTQYF; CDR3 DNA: TGTGCCTGGAGGACTAGCGGGAGGAGCACAGATACGCAGTATTTT
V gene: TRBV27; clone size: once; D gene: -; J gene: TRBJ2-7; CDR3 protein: CASSLNPPQVYEQYF; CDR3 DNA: TGTGCCAGCAGTTTAAACCCCCCCCAGGTCTACGAGCAGTACTTC
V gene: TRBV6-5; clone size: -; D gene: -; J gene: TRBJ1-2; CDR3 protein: CASSEGLRGYTF; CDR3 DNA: TGTGCCAGCAGTGAAGGATTACGGGGCTACACCTTC
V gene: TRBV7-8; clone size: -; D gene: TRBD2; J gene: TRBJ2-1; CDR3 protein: CASSFAGLAHYNEQFF; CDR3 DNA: TGTGCCAGCAGCTTCGCCGGACTAGCTCACTACAATGAGCAGTTCTTC
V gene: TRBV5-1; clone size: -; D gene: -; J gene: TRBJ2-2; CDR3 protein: CASSLIGGWTGELFF; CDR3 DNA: TGCGCCAGCAGCTTGATTGGTGGGTGGACCGGGGAGCTGTTTTTT
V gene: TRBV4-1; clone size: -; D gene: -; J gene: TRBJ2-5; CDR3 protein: CASSQSQETQYF; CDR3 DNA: TGCGCCAGCAGCCAATCCCAAGAGACCCAGTACTTC
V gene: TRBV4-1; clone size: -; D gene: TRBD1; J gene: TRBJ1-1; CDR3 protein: CASSQSGQGNTEAFF; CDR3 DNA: TGCGCCAGCAGCCAATCGGGACAGGGGAACACTGAAGCTTTCTTT
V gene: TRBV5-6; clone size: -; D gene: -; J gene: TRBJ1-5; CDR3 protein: CASSLWGSQPQHF; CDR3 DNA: TGTGCCAGCAGCTTGTGGGGAAGTCAGCCCCAGCATTTT
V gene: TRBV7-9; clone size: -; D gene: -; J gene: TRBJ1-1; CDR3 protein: CASSPAPVYTEAFF; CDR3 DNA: TGTGCCAGCAGCCCCGCCCCTGTTTACACTGAAGCTTTCTTT
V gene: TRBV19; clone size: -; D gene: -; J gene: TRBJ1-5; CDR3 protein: CASSLRDTYSNQPQHF; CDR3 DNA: TGTGCCAGTAGTCTCCGGGACACCTATAGCAATCAGCCCCAGCATTTT
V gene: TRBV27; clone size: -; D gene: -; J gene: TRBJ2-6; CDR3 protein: CASRLTADSGANVLTF; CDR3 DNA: TGTGCCAGCAGGCTAACAGCCGACTCTGGGGCCAACGTCCTGACTTTC
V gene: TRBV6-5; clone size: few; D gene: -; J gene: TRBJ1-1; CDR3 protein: CASSQKAGTEAFF; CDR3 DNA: TGTGCCAGCAGTCAAAAGGCAGGGACTGAAGCTTTCTTT
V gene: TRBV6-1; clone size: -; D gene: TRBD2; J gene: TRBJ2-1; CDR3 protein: CASSRLAANNEQFF; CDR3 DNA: TGTGCCAGCAGCCGACTAGCGGCAAACAATGAGCAGTTCTTC
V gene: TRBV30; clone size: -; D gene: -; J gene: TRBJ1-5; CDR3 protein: CAWSVRLQGVNQPQHF; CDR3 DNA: TGTGCCTGGAGTGTACGATTACAGGGAGTAAATCAGCCCCAGCATTTT
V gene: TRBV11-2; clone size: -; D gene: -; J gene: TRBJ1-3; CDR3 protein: CASSSYSSGNTIYF; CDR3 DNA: TGTGCCAGCAGCTCCTACTCTTCTGGAAACACCATATATTTT
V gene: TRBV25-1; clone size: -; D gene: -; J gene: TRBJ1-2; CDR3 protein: CASSELGVEGYTF; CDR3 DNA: TGTGCCAGCAGTGAACTCGGGGTGGAAGGCTACACCTTC
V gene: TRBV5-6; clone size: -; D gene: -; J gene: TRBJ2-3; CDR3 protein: CASSLSLGTDTQYF; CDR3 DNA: TGTGCCAGCAGCTTGTCCTTGGGTACAGATACGCAGTATTTT
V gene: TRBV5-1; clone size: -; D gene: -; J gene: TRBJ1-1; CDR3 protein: CASRREQAEAFF; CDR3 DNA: TGCGCCAGCAGAAGGGAGCAGGCTGAAGCTTTCTTT
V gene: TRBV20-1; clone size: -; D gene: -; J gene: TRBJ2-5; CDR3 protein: CSARVGETQYF; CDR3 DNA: TGCAGTGCTAGAGTCGGAGAGACCCAGTACTTC
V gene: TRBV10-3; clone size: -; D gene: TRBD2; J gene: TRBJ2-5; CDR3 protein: CAIGEGGQETQYF; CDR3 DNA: TGTGCCATCGGGGAGGGAGGGCAAGAGACCCAGTACTTC
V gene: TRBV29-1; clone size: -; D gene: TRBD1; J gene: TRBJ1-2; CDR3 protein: CAGGQGALLNYGYTF; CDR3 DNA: TGCGCGGGGGGACAGGGGGCTCTCCTCAACTATGGCTACACCTTC
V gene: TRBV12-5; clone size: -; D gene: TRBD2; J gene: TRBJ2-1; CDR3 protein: CASGSPPSGAYNEQFF; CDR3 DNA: TGTGCTAGTGGTTCCCCCCCTAGCGGGGCATACAATGAGCAGTTCTTC